Following are 8 T cell receptor beta chains from one sample sequenced in a study of cytomegalovirus exposure and HLA in healthy donors. The assay was immunoSEQ multiplex PCR, and TCRdb's table has in-frame clones only and misses some. The sample consists of some 140,000 clones, around 84% of them appearing once. Sequenced: PBMCs. These TCRs come from a human donor in good health.

DNA for the CDR3: TGCGCCAGCAGCTTGGGGACTATGCCCGGGGAGCTGTTTTTT. Translated, it gives CASSLGTMPGELFF. The chain joins TRBV5-1 to TRBJ2-2, with D perhaps matching TRBD2 (6 bases). Germline CDR1 is SGHRS and CDR2 is YFSETQ. Trimming removed 0 bases at V and 6 bases at J, with 9 bases between. This CDR3 has 14 residues.

This chain links TRBV18 with TRBJ1-1; the D is unclear. The CDR3 is 14 residues long. Germline loops: CDR1 KGHSH, CDR2 LQKENI. V was cut by 6 bases and J by 1 base, with 12 bases left in between. The CDR3 DNA is TGTGCCAGCTCGTACATTGCAGAGAACACTGAAGCTTTCTTT. This codes for CASSYIAENTEAFF.

CDR3 region: CASSRTSGVHEQYF. The CDR3 DNA reads as TGTGCCAGCAGCAGGACTAGCGGGGTCCACGAGCAGTACTTC. The chain carries TRBV11-2 and TRBJ2-7; 12 bases fit TRBD2. The V gene's germline CDR1 is SGHAT and CDR2 FQNNGV. This CDR3 region has 14 residues. With 5 bases clipped from V and 5 bases from J, the junction kept 4 bases outside the gene matches.

CDR3 amino acids: CASSLGGDGTEAFF. CDR3 sequence (DNA): TGTGCCAGCAGCTTGGGGGGGGATGGCACTGAAGCTTTCTTT. The rearrangement links TRBV5-6 to TRBJ1-1, with D maybe TRBD1 (5 bases). CDR3 length: 14 residues. The V gene's germline CDR1 is SGHDT and CDR2 YYEEEE. V was shortened by 0 bases and J by 4 bases, with 10 bases between the two germline ends.

The genes are TRBV5-1 and TRBJ1-6; weak D call: TRBD1 (6 bases). CDR1 SGHRS and CDR2 YFSETQ come from the germline V gene. Trimming removed 5 bases from V and 5 bases from J, with 20 bases in between. CDR3 size: 17 residues. The CDR3 is CASREWGLGPDNSPLHF. The CDR3 DNA is TGCGCCAGCAGGGAATGGGGGCTAGGGCCCGATAATTCACCCCTCCACTTT. The full variable domain, rest sourced from reference TRBV5-1 and TRBJ1-6, is KAGVTQTPRYLIKTRGQQVTLSCSPISGHRSVSWYQQTPGQGLQFLFEYFSETQRNKGNFPGRFSGRQFSNSRSEMNVSTLELGDSALYLCASREWGLGPDNSPLHFGNGTRLTVT.

This chain uses TRBV27 with TRBJ2-1; D remains unclear. V gave up 4 bases and J gave up 2 bases, with 6 bases separating them. Per the germline V gene, CDR1 is MNHEY and CDR2 is SMNVEV (reference sequence). The CDR3 loop spans 13 amino acids. The DNA for the CDR3 is TGTGCCAGCAGTTCCTATACCTACAATGAGCAGTTCTTC. Translation: CASSSYTYNEQFF.

In DNA, the CDR3 is TGTGCCAGCAGCCCGCCCATTCTAGAGACCGGGGAGCTGTTTTTT. Translated: CASSPPILETGELFF. The chain combines TRBV13 with TRBJ2-2, with D uncertain. Looked up from germline, CDR1 is PRHDT and CDR2 is FYEKMQ (reference sequence). This CDR3 region has 15 residues. Trimming pared 5 bases from V and 5 bases from J, leaving 15 bases between.

The chain carries TRBV6-1 and TRBJ1-1, with unresolved D. Trimming removed 2 bases at V and 2 bases at J, with 15 bases between. The CDR3 has 16 residues. The germline gives CDR1 MNHNS, CDR2 SASEGT. The CDR3 loop reads CASSELSGSSNTEAFF. In DNA, the CDR3 is TGTGCCAGCAGTGAACTATCGGGAAGCAGTAACACTGAAGCTTTCTTT.